Sequencing of this TCR beta chain was carried out in a study of control samples from healthy donors and cancer patients. Sequencing used immunoSEQ multiplex PCR; TCRdb keeps in-frame clones, though not all of them. The table has some 130,000 clones, approximately 89% seen once. CDR1 is MDHEN, CDR2 SYDVKM, per germline. This CDR3 comprises 16 residues. The ends lost 6 bases at V and 6 bases at J; junction bases unmatched: 10. Sequencing was carried out using PBMCs. The receptor was derived from a man aged 45-65 years with head and neck cancer. The chain uses TRBV28 and TRBJ1-6, with TRBD1 identical over 8 bases. The CDR3 reads CASSLDRVGFNSPLHF. CDR3 coding DNA: TGTGCCAGCAGCCTGGACAGGGTGGGTTTTAATTCACCCCTCCACTTT.